Listed here are 19 T cell receptor beta chains from one sample, sequenced in a study of T cell repertoires and HLA-DP antigens. Their recognized antigens are unknown. Using immunoSEQ multiplex PCR, the repertoire was profiled, and TCRdb retains in-frame clones only, with some absent. The repertoire holds around 90,000 clones, about 89% seen once, with about 1.7% in the top ten. Sequencing was done on a sample of CD4+ T cells from PBMCs. Receptors originate from a man aged 45-60 years in good health and CMV-seronegative.

This clone was observed once. Mismatch with germline at one junction end may stem from a read error. The J gene is TRBJ2-1, the V gene TRBV10-2; D unresolved. CDR3 size: 12 residues. CDR1 is WSHSY, CDR2 SAAADI, per germline. The CDR3 reads CASRELLDEQFF. The CDR3 bases are TGCGCCAGCAGAGAGTTACTGGATGAGCAGTTCTTC.

The chain recombines TRBV7-8 with TRBJ2-7; TRBD2 might be the D (5 bases). The CDR3 is 15 residues long. V dropped 4 bases and J dropped 1 base, with 14 bases sitting between them. Germline V gene data show CDR1 as SGHVS and CDR2 as FQNEAQ. As DNA, the CDR3 is TGTGCCAGCAGCTCACGGGGAGATGGGTCCTACGAGCAGTACTTC. It is translated as CASSSRGDGSYEQYF.

This chain joins TRBV19 and TRBJ1-1, with TRBD1 matching over 7 bases. Germline V lookup: CDR1 LNHDA, CDR2 SQIVND (reference sequence). The CDR3 is 14 amino acids. The V segment lost 5 bases and the J segment 1 base; nucleotides outside the gene matches: 4. CDR3 sequence reads: CASSAHRGNTEAFF. The CDR3 DNA follows: TGTGCCAGTAGTGCTCACAGGGGGAACACTGAAGCTTTCTTT.

This chain uses TRBV6-1 with TRBJ1-4, with 7 bases fitting TRBD1. CDR1 is MNHNS, CDR2 SASEGT, per germline. CDR3 length: 16 amino acids. The junction had 9 bases not matched to a gene; V was cut back by 4 bases and J by 4 bases. This chain's CDR3 is CASSAQGSGDNEKLFF. The CDR3 DNA is TGTGCCAGCAGTGCACAGGGGAGCGGGGATAATGAAAAACTGTTTTTT.

The chain couples TRBV7-8 to TRBJ1-2; D is unresolved. CDR3 length: 14 amino acids. Per the germline V gene, CDR1 is SGHVS and CDR2 is FQNEAQ. V lost 2 bases and J lost 1, with 8 bases in between. The CDR3 DNA sequence: TGTGCCAGCAGCTTAAGTCAGAATAACTATGGCTACACCTTC. Translation: CASSLSQNNYGYTF.

This clone was seen only a few times. The chain uses TRBV28 and TRBJ1-1; no definite D call. The CDR3 consists of 10 residues. Germline lookup yields CDR1 MDHEN and CDR2 SYDVKM. V lost 7 bases, J lost 8 bases, and 8 bases lay in between. CDR3 sequence reads: CASIQNEAFF. In DNA, the CDR3 is TGTGCCAGCATTCAGAACGAAGCTTTCTTT.

This clone was counted only a few times. The V gene is TRBV7-9, the J gene TRBJ2-7; D call uncertain. CDR3 length: 14 residues. Germline values: CDR1 SEHNR, CDR2 FQNEAQ (reference sequence). Trimming removed 0 bases at V and 2 bases at J, with 8 bases between. The CDR3 spells CASSLARTTYEQYF. CDR3 bases: TGTGCCAGCAGCTTAGCCAGGACCACCTACGAGCAGTACTTC. Based on the CDR3 plus reference TRBV7-9 and TRBJ2-7, the full variable domain is DTGVSQNPRHKITKRGQNVTFRCDPISEHNRLYWYRQTLGQGPEFLTYFQNEAQLEKSRLLSDRFSAERPKGSFSTLEIQRTEQGDSAMYLCASSLARTTYEQYFGPGTRLTVT.

The chain recombines TRBV18 with TRBJ2-5, with D tentatively TRBD1 (6 bases). The germline gives CDR1 KGHSH, CDR2 LQKENI. V lost 3 bases and J lost 1, with 9 bases in between. There are 14 residues in the CDR3. CDR3 loop: CASSPGQIQETQYF. CDR3 bases: TGTGCCAGCTCACCCGGACAGATCCAAGAGACCCAGTACTTC.

This clone has a single count. J is TRBJ2-7 and V is TRBV6-1; D is tentatively TRBD1 or TRBD2 (5 bases each). The CDR3 sequence is 13 residues long. Germline lookup yields CDR1 MNHNS and CDR2 SASEGT. Trimming pared 5 bases from V and 4 bases from J, leaving 12 bases between. The CDR3 sequence is CASSLPGAYEQYF. CDR3 nucleotide sequence: TGTGCCAGCAGTTTACCCGGGGCGTACGAGCAGTACTTC.

The chain combines TRBV19 with TRBJ1-5; D possibly corresponds to TRBD1 (6 bases). CDR1 is LNHDA and CDR2 is SQIVND in the germline V gene (reference sequence). Deletions cut 1 base from V and 12 bases from J, with 10 bases between. The CDR3 is 12 residues long. CDR3 in amino acids: CASSIGQGHQHF. The CDR3 nucleotides read TGTGCCAGTAGTATAGGCCAGGGACACCAGCATTTT.

The J gene is TRBJ2-7, the V gene TRBV14; 12 bases align to TRBD2. Germline CDR1 and CDR2: SGHDN and FVKESK. The junction had 8 bases not matched to a gene; V was cut back by 4 bases and J by 7 bases. The CDR3 covers 15 residues. The CDR3 DNA follows: TGTGCCAGCAGCCTAGGACTAGCGGGGCTTCGAGAGCAGTACTTC. Its protein is CASSLGLAGLREQYF.

This clone was recorded only once. V is TRBV28 and J is TRBJ1-1; D unresolved. V was cut by 9 bases and J by 2 bases, with 16 bases left in between. CDR3 length: 14 amino acids. Germline CDR1 and CDR2: MDHEN and SYDVKM. CDR3 nucleotide sequence: TGTGCCAGTATTCCCGGGCGGAGAAACACTGAAGCTTTCTTT. Protein: CASIPGRRNTEAFF.

This chain uses TRBV5-1 with TRBJ1-2, with TRBD1 identical over 10 bases. The V and J ends lost 4 bases and 4 bases, in that order; junction bases with no gene match: 10. The CDR3 is 16 residues long. Germline-derived CDR1 and CDR2 are SGHRS and YFSETQ. The CDR3 here is CASSEKTGGGIYGYTF. The CDR3 DNA is TGCGCCAGCAGCGAAAAGACAGGGGGCGGAATCTATGGCTACACCTTC.

This sequence joins TRBV27 and TRBJ2-1; D not certain. The CDR3 is made up of 15 amino acids. Germline V CDR1 and CDR2: MNHEY, SMNVEV (reference sequence). Trimming cost V 2 bases and J 0 bases, with 8 bases left between them. As DNA, the CDR3 is TGTGCCAGCAGTTTAGCAGAAAGCTCCTACAATGAGCAGTTCTTC. It codes for CASSLAESSYNEQFF.

The rearrangement links TRBV11-1 to TRBJ2-7; D is uncertain. CDR3 length: 13 residues. CDR1 and CDR2 (germline): SGHAT, FQDESV (reference sequence). Between the trimmed V and J ends, which lost 5 bases and 2 bases, there was a span of 10 bases. The CDR3 coding sequence is TGTGCCAGCAGCCAGACACTGACCTACGAGCAGTACTTC. Translated, it gives CASSQTLTYEQYF.

The chain uses TRBV7-9 and TRBJ2-5, with 13 nucleotides matching TRBD2. Trimming took 5 bases from V and 1 from J; bases not matched to a gene: 7. Germline V gene lookup returns CDR1 SEHNR and CDR2 FQNEAQ (reference sequence). This CDR3 contains 17 residues. The CDR3 is CASSLGLAGEGQETQYF. CDR3 sequence (DNA): TGTGCCAGCAGCCTAGGACTAGCGGGGGAGGGCCAAGAGACCCAGTACTTC.

The rearrangement uses TRBV5-6 and TRBJ1-4, with D perhaps TRBD1 (6 bases). V shed 0 bases and J shed 0 bases, with 9 bases lying between them. Germline CDR1 and CDR2: SGHDT and YYEEEE. This CDR3 is built from 16 residues. In DNA, the CDR3 is TGTGCCAGCAGCTTGGGGGGACACGCAACTAATGAAAAACTGTTTTTT. It translates to CASSLGGHATNEKLFF.

This rearrangement joins TRBV7-2 to TRBJ2-6; TRBD1 might be the D (5 bases). The CDR3 extends over 16 amino acids. Germline assignment: CDR1 SGHTA and CDR2 FQGNSA. Trimming stripped 5 bases from V and 2 bases from J, with 13 bases between. The CDR3 loop reads CASSARVTPGANVLTF. CDR3 coding DNA: TGTGCCAGCAGCGCCAGGGTAACGCCTGGGGCCAACGTCCTGACTTTC.

This chain links TRBV11-2 with TRBJ1-4; D gene ambiguous. The CDR3 is 11 residues long. Germline CDR1 SGHAT, CDR2 FQNNGV. Deletions cut 5 bases from V and 6 bases from J, with 4 bases between. CDR3 nucleotides: TGTGCCAGCAGCCCCCATGAAAAACTGTTTTTT. Its translation: CASSPHEKLFF. The full variable domain, completed using reference TRBV11-2 and TRBJ1-4, is EAGVAQSPRYKIIEKRQSVAFWCNPISGHATLYWYQQILGQGPKLLIQFQNNGVVDDSQLPKDRFSAERLKGVDSTLKIQPAKLEDSAVYLCASSPHEKLFFGSGTQLSVL.